This T cell receptor beta chain originates from a study of shared clonotypes between healthy human individuals. Turning to the study itself: Three plates were used per donor for CD4 naive, three for CD4 memory, two for CD8 naive and one for CD8 memory.

The authors split each subset's genomic DNA evenly across several immunoSEQ plates. Here immunoSEQ multiplex PCR was the method, and the copy in TCRdb shows in-frame clones only, minus some. The sample comprises about 800,000 clones, about 97% of which are singletons, and less than 0.3% rests with the top ten. Naive CD8 cells were CD45RO-negative, positively selected for CCR7, excluding terminally differentiated effector memory CD45RA+ cells. CDR1 and CDR2 from the germline V gene are SGHVS and FNYEAQ. CDR3 length equals 15 residues. Unmatched junction bases numbered 7, after V lost 4 bases and J lost 2 bases.

The chain couples TRBV7-6 to TRBJ1-1; 7 bases are a match to TRBD1. The sequenced sample was naive CD8+ T cells sorted from blood. This sequence originates from a man aged 30 to 39 in good health. DNA of the CDR3: TGTGCCAGCAGCTCAGGAAGGGGGCTTAACACTGAAGCTTTCTTT. The encoded protein is CASSSGRGLNTEAFF. Combining the CDR3 with reference TRBV7-6 and TRBJ1-1 gives the whole variable domain GAGVSQSPRYKVTKRGQDVALRCDPISGHVSLYWYRQALGQGPEFLTYFNYEAQQDKSGLPNDRFSAERPEGSISTLTIQRTEQRDSAMYRCASSSGRGLNTEAFFGQGTRLTVV.